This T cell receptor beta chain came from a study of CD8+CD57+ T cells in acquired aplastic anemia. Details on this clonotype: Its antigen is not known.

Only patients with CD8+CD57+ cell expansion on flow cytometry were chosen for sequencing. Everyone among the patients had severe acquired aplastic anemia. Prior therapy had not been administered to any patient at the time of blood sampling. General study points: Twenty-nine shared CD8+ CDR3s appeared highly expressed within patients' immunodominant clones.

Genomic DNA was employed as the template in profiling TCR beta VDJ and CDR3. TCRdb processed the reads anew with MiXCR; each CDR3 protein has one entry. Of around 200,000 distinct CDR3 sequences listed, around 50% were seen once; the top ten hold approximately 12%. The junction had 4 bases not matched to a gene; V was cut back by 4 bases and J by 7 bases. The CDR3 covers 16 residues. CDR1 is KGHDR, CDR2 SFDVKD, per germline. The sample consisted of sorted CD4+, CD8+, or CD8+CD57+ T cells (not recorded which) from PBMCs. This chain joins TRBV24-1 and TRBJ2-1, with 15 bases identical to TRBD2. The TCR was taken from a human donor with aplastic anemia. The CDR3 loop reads CATSDRTSGGANEQFF. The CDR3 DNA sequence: TGTGCCACCAGTGACCGGACTAGCGGGGGGGCGAATGAGCAGTTCTTC.